This T cell receptor (beta chain) was sequenced for a study of Graves' ophthalmopathy and Graves' hyperthyroidism. Study-wide findings and caveats: This model predicted ophthalmopathy progression (sensitivity roughly 71%, specificity about 72%). The blood repertoire also included most expanded thyroid clonotypes above 0.001 frequency.

This clonotype was picked up a small number of times. Its antigen is not identified. The authors amplified TCR beta CDR3 regions from RNA transcripts. RT-PCR with HTBI primers came first, then second-round multiplex PCR. TCRdb fed the multiplex PCR reads into MiXCR, producing one record per CDR3 protein. The sample consists of about 700,000 distinct CDR3 sequences, about two fifths of them appearing once. V was pared by 10 bases and J by 6 bases, with 20 bases between. The CDR3 sequence is 14 residues long. Germline V gene data show CDR1 as ENHRY and CDR2 as SYGVKD. The rearrangement joins TRBV10-3 to TRBJ2-3; a weak D match, TRBD1 (6 bases). Sequences were obtained from peripheral blood. This TCR came from an adult man with Graves' ophthalmopathy. This CDR3 reads CATQKVPGVDTQYF. Here the CDR3 DNA reads TGTGCCACCCAGAAGGTCCCAGGGGTGGATACGCAGTATTTT.